This T cell receptor beta chain was identified in a study of control samples from healthy donors and cancer patients. V dropped 5 bases and J dropped 0; count of bases not matched to a gene: 7. The length of the CDR3 is 16 residues. The germline V gene has CDR1 MDHEN and CDR2 SYDVKM. TCRdb's copy holds only in-frame clones and misses some; the assay was immunoSEQ multiplex PCR. The repertoire holds fewer than 200,000 clones, with 90% to 95% as singletons. The receptor was derived from a man aged 18 to 35 in good health. This sequence joins TRBV28 and TRBJ1-5; 7 bases match TRBD1. The sample comprised blood. DNA of the CDR3: TGTGCCAGCAGTCTTGGACAGGCGAATAGCAATCAGCCCCAGCATTTT. Amino acids: CASSLGQANSNQPQHF. The full variable domain, in which reference TRBV28 and TRBJ1-5 provide the parts outside the CDR3, is DVKVTQSSRYLVKRTGEKVFLECVQDMDHENMFWYRQDPGLGLRLIYFSYDVKMKEKGDIPEGYSVSREKKERFSLILESASTNQTSMYLCASSLGQANSNQPQHFGDGTRLSIL.